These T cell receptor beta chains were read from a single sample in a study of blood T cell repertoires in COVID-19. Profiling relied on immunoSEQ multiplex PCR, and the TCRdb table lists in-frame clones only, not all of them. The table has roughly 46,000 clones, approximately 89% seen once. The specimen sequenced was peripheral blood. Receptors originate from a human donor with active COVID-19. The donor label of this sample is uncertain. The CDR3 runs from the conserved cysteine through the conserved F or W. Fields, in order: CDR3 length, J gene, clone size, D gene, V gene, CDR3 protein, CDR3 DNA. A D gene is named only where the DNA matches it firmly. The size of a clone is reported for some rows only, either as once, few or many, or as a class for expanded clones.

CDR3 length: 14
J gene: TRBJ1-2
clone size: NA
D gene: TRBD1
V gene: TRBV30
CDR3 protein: CAWSQQGGRYGYTF
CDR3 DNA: TGTGCCTGGAGTCAACAGGGGGGAAGATATGGCTACACCTTC

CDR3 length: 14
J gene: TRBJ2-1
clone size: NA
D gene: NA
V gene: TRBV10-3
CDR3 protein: CAIRGSEKHNEQFF
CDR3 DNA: TGTGCCATCAGAGGGAGTGAGAAGCACAATGAGCAGTTCTTC

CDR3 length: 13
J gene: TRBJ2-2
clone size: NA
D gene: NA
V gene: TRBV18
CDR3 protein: CASSGGYTGELFF
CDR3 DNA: TGTGCCAGCTCCGGGGGATACACCGGGGAGCTGTTTTTT

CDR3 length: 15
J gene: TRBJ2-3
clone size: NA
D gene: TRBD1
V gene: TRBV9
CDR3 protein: CASSARQGGRDTQYF
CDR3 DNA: TGTGCCAGCAGCGCAAGACAGGGGGGAAGAGATACGCAGTATTTT

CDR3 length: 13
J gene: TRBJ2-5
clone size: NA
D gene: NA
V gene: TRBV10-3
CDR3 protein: CAISGGEGETQHF
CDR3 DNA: TGTGCCATCAGTGGGGGCGAGGGGGAGACCCAGCACTTC

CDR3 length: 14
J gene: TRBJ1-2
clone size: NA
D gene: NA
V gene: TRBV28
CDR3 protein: CASTAPGRDYGYTF
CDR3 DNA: TGTGCCAGCACTGCCCCTGGGCGGGACTATGGCTACACCTTC

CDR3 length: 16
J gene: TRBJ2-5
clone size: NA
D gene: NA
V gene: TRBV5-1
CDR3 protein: CASSLRGADLGETQYF
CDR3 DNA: TGCGCCAGCAGCTTGCGGGGGGCAGACTTAGGAGAGACCCAGTACTTC

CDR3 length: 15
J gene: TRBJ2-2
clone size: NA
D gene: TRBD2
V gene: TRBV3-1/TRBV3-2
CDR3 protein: CASSQGLVSPRELFF
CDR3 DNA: TGTGCCAGCAGCCAGGGACTAGTGTCCCCCCGGGAGCTGTTTTTT

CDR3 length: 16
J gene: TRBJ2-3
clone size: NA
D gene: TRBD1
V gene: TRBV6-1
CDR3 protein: CASSEWDSLSTDTQYF
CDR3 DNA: TGTGCCAGCAGTGAATGGGACAGCCTCAGCACAGATACGCAGTATTTT

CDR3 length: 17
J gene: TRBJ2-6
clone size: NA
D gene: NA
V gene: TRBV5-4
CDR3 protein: CASSSGTPGTGANVLTF
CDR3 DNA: TGTGCCAGCAGTTCCGGGACACCGGGCACTGGGGCCAACGTCCTGACTTTC

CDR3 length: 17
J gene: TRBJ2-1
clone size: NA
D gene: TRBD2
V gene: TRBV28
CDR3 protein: CASSLVRTSGAYNEQFF
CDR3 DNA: TGTGCCAGCAGTTTGGTCAGGACTAGCGGGGCCTACAATGAGCAGTTCTTC

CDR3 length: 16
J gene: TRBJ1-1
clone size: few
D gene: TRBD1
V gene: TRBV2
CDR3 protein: CASRGPGQGLYTEAFF
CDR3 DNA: TGTGCCAGCAGAGGACCGGGACAGGGGTTATACACTGAAGCTTTCTTT

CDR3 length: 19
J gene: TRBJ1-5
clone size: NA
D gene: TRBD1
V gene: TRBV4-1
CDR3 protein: CASSQGFATGRFGNQPQHF
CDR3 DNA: TGCGCCAGCAGCCAAGGGTTTGCGACAGGGAGGTTCGGGAATCAGCCCCAGCATTTT

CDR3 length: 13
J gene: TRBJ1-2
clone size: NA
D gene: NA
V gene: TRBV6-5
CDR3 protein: CASSPGAGYGYTF
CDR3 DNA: TGTGCCAGCAGCCCAGGGGCCGGCTATGGCTACACCTTC

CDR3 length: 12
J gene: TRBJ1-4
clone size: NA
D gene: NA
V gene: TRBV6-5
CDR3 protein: CATLGAGEKLFF
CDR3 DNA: TGTGCCACGCTAGGGGCTGGGGAAAAACTGTTTTTT

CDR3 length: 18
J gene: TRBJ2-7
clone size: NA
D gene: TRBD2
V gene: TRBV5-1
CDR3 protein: CASSRLASGRGVGVEQYF
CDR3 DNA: TGCGCCAGCAGCCGGCTGGCTAGCGGGAGAGGAGTAGGGGTCGAGCAGTACTTC

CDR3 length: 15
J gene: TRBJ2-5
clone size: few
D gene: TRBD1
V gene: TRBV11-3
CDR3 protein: CASSLGGTVQETQYF
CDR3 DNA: TGTGCCAGCAGCTTAGGTGGGACAGTCCAAGAGACCCAGTACTTC

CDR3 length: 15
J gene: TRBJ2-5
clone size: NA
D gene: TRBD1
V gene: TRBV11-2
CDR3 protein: CASSIRLGQGATQYF
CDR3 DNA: TGTGCCAGCAGCATACGCTTGGGACAGGGGGCGACCCAGTACTTC

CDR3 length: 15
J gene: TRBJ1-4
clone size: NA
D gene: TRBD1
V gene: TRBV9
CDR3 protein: CASSTIAGGSEKLFF
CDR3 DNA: TGTGCCAGCAGCACTATAGCAGGGGGCTCTGAAAAACTGTTTTTT

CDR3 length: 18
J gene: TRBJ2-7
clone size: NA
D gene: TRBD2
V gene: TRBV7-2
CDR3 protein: CASSSPPGLAGVVHEQYF
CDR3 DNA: TGTGCCAGCAGCTCTCCCCCCGGACTAGCGGGAGTTGTCCACGAGCAGTACTTC

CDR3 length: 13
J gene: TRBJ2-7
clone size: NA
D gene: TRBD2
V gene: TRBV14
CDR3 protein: CASGLAGGNEQYF
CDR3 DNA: TGTGCCAGCGGACTAGCGGGAGGCAACGAGCAGTACTTC

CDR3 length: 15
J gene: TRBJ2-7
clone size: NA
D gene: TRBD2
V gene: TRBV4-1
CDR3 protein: CASSQGGLAGDEQYF
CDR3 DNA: TGCGCCAGCAGCCAAGGCGGACTAGCGGGGGACGAGCAGTACTTC

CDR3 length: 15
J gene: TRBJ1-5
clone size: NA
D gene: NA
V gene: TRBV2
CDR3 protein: CASSDDGYSNQPQHF
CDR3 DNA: TGTGCCAGCAGTGATGACGGGTATAGCAATCAGCCCCAGCATTTT